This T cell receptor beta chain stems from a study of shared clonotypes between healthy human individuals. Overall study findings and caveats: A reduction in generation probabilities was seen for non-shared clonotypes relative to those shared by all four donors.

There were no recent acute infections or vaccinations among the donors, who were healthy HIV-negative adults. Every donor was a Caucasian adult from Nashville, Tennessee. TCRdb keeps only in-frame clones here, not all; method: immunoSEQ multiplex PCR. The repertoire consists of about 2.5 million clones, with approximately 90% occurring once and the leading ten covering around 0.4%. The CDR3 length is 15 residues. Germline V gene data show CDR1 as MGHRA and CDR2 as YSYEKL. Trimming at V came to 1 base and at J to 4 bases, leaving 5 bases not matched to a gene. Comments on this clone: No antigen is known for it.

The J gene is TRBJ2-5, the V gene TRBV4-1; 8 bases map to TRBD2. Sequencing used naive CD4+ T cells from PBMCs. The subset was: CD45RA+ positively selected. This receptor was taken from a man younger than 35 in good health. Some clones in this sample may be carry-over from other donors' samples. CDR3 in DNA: TGCGCCAGCAGCCAAGTAAGCGGGAGTCCAGAGACCCAGTACTTC. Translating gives CASSQVSGSPETQYF.